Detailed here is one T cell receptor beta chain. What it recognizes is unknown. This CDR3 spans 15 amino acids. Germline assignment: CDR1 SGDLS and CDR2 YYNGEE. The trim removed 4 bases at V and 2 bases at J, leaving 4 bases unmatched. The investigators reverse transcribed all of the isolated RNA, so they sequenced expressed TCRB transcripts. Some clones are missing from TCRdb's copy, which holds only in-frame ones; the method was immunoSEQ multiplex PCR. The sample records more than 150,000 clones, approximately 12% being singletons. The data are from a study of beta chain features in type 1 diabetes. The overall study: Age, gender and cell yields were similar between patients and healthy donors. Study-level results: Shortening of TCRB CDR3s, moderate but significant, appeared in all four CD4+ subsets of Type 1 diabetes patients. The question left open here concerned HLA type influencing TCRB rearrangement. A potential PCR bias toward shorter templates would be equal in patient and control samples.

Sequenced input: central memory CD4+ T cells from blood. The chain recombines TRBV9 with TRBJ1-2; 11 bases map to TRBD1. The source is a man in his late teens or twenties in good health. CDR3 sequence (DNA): TGTGCCAGCAGCCCTGGGACAGGGGGGAACTATGGCTACACCTTC. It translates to CASSPGTGGNYGYTF.